This TCR beta chain stems from a study of blood T cell repertoires in COVID-19. Whole-study context: The origin of the acute and convalescent COVID-19 samples was the United States, Italy and Spain. Nucleic acid was either cDNA or gDNA, and it came from T cells, B-cell-depleted T cells, or PBMCs.

Per the germline V gene, CDR1 is LNHDA and CDR2 is SQIVND (reference sequence). The V end lost 6 bases, the J end lost 0 bases, and 8 bases lay between the germline ends. The CDR3 is 13 residues long. Authors' data handling: Using reference gene primer amplification, nucleated cell counts were estimated. Clones were read by immunoSEQ multiplex PCR, and TCRdb kept only the in-frame ones, dropping some. The D gene and trimming were derived from the DNA, and the V and J assignments and clone size from that table. This sample yields roughly 80,000 clones, of which 88% are seen a single time; 2.5% to 3.5% belongs to the top ten.

Sample: peripheral blood. This chain links TRBV19 with TRBJ1-1; no clear D gene. The origin of this receptor is a woman of 80 years or more with acute or convalescent COVID-19. The CDR3 nucleotides read TGTGCCAGTAGGGACTTCTTGAACACTGAAGCTTTCTTT. It specifies CASRDFLNTEAFF.